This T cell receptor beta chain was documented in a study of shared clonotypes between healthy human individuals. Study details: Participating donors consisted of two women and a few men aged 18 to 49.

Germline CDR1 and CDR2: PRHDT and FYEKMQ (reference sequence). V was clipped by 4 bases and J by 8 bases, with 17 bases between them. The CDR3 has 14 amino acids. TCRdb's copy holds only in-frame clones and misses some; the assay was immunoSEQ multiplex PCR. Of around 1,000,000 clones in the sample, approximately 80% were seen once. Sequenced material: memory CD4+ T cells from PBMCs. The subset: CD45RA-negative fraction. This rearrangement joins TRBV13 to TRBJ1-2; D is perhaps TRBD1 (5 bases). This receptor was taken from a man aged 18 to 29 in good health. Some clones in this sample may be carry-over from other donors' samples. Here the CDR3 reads CASSSRWQGRGYTF. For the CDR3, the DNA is TGTGCCAGCAGCTCGCGGTGGCAGGGCAGGGGCTACACCTTC.